This T cell receptor (beta chain) was recovered during a study of blood T cell repertoires in COVID-19. Study context: Researchers got acute and convalescent COVID-19 samples from the United States, Italy and Spain. PBMCs, B-cell-depleted T cells, or T cells provided the cDNA or gDNA that made up the material.

In the original processing: It was from reference gene primer amplification that nucleated cell counts were estimated. The assay was immunoSEQ multiplex PCR, and TCRdb's table has in-frame clones only and misses some. V, J and clone size reflect that table, while D and trimming were determined from the DNA. The table has 75,000 to 95,000 clones, 55% to 80% seen once. The V segment lost 4 bases and the J segment 3 bases; nucleotides outside the gene matches: 13. The germline gives CDR1 SGHDT, CDR2 YYEEEE. This CDR3 comprises 17 residues. Sequencing was performed on peripheral blood. V gene TRBV5-6 combines with J gene TRBJ1-3; 7 bases map to TRBD1. This clonotype originated in a woman aged 55-75 years in a cohort sampled during active or convalescent COVID-19. The CDR3 loop reads CASSTSLTAGGGNTIYF. DNA for the CDR3: TGTGCCAGCAGCACCTCCTTGACGGCAGGGGGTGGAAACACCATATATTTT.